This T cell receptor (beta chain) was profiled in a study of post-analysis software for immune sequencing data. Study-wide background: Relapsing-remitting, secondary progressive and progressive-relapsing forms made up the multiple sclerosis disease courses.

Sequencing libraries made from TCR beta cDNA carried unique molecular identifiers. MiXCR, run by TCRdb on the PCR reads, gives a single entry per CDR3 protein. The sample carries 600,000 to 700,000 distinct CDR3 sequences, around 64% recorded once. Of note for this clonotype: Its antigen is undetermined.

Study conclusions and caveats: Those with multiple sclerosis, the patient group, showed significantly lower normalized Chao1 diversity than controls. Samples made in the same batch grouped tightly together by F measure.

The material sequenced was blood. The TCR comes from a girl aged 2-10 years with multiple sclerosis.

The CDR3 protein is CASSLGGPGISPDTQYF. CDR3 sequence (DNA): TGTGCCAGCAGCCTGGGAGGCCCGGGGATCAGTCCAGATACGCAGTATTTT. V and J are TRBV7-2 and TRBJ2-3; a weak D match, TRBD2 (6 bases). Germline V gene sequence: CDR1 SGHTA, CDR2 FQGNSA. The CDR3 spans 17 residues. V was pared by 5 bases and J by 4 bases, with 22 bases between.